The source of this T cell receptor beta chain is a study of blood T cell repertoires in COVID-19. Study-level information: Acute and convalescent COVID-19 specimens originated in the United States, Italy and Spain. Sample material is recorded as cDNA or gDNA derived from T cells, B-cell-depleted T cells, or PBMCs.

In the study's own analysis: Nucleated cell number was recorded as an estimate derived from reference gene primer amplification. Data came from immunoSEQ multiplex PCR; TCRdb stores just in-frame clones and leaves some out. V, J and clone size were drawn from that table, and D and trimming were deduced from the DNA. This sample has around 30,000 clones, with 85% to 95% found just once. This CDR3 spans 17 amino acids. With V trimmed by 0 bases and J by 5 bases, 7 bases remained unmatched. CDR1 is WNHNN and CDR2 is SYGVQD in the germline V gene (reference sequence). This rearrangement joins TRBV10-1 to TRBJ2-2; 9 bases match TRBD2. Sequenced: peripheral blood. The receptor was isolated from a male donor with active COVID-19. For the CDR3, the DNA is TGCGCCAGCAGTGAGTCGGAAGCGGGGGGCCCAACCGGGGAGCTGTTTTTT. Amino acids: CASSESEAGGPTGELFF.